Listed below are T cell receptor beta chains from one sample, sequenced in a study of Ad26.COV2.S vaccination and SARS-CoV-2 variants. Data came from immunoSEQ multiplex PCR; TCRdb stores just in-frame clones and leaves some out. Here the sample spans some 500,000 clones, 89% being singletons. The source material was peripheral blood, sampled in a trial of Ad26.COV2.S vaccine versus placebo. Receptor source: a person between 18 and 65 years old who received the Ad26.COV2.S COVID-19 vaccine or a placebo. The CDR3 runs from the conserved cysteine through the conserved F or W. Each record gives: J gene, D gene, clone size, V gene, CDR3 DNA, CDR3 protein. D genes are given only for firm matches. Size tells how often a clone was seen (once, few, many) or the class of an expanded clone, and some rows leave it out.

TRBJ2-5 TRBD1 . TRBV6-5 TGTGCCAGCAGGGGACAGGGATCCCAAGAGACCCAGTACTTC CASRGQGSQETQYF
TRBJ1-1 TRBD1 . TRBV10-3 TGTGCCATCACTTCAGACAGGGGCAGGCACACTGAAGCTTTCTTT CAITSDRGRHTEAFF
TRBJ1-4 . . TRBV7-6 TGTGCCAGCAGCCTCTGGGGGGGCGGGGAAGGTGAAAAACTGTTTTTT CASSLWGGGEGEKLFF
TRBJ1-2 . once TRBV3-1/TRBV3-2 TGTGCCAGCAGCCAAGTCTTTGGAGGGCCGTACTATGGCTACACCTTC CASSQVFGGPYYGYTF
TRBJ2-7 TRBD1 . TRBV28 TGTGCCATCCGGACAGGGGACTCCTACGAGCAGTACTTC CAIRTGDSYEQYF
TRBJ2-4 TRBD2 . TRBV29-1 TGCAGCGTTGAACTTGCGCCGGGAGGAGATCAGTACTTC CSVELAPGGDQYF
TRBJ1-3 . . TRBV7-2 TGTGCCAGCAGTTTCGCAGGTTACTCTGGAAACACCATATATTTT CASSFAGYSGNTIYF
TRBJ1-3 . . TRBV12-3/TRBV12-4 TGTGCCAGCTACGACACGGGAAACACCATATATTTT CASYDTGNTIYF
TRBJ1-5 TRBD1 . TRBV4-2 TGTGCCAGCAGCCCCTCGATAGACAGGGCCTTGGATCAGCCCCAGCATTTT CASSPSIDRALDQPQHF
TRBJ1-1 . . TRBV18 TGTGCCAGCTCACCACAAAGGGAAAACACTGAAGCTTTCTTT CASSPQRENTEAFF
TRBJ2-1 . . TRBV4-2 TGTGCCAGCAGCCAAGTAGGGGGCGGCGGGGGGACGGAGTTCTTC CASSQVGGGGGTEFF
TRBJ2-5 . once TRBV15 TGTGCCACCAGCAGAGATCAAGACTTCCAAGAGACCCAGTACTTC CATSRDQDFQETQYF
TRBJ2-1 . . TRBV11-3 TGTGCCAGCAGCATACAGGTAGCAACCTACAATGAGCAGTTCTTC CASSIQVATYNEQFF
TRBJ1-6 . few TRBV4-2 TGTGCCAGCAGCCAAGTTGGTTCACCCCTCCACTTT CASSQVGSPLHF
TRBJ2-7 . . TRBV4-3 TGCGCCAGCAGCCAAGTCTCGCCGTCCTACGAGCAGTACTTC CASSQVSPSYEQYF
TRBJ1-1 . . TRBV10-3 TGTGCCATCAGCCCCAGGACAGAGAACACTGAAGCTTTCTTT CAISPRTENTEAFF
TRBJ2-3 TRBD1 . TRBV5-5 TGTGCCAGCAGCTTTGGCTGGGACAGGGGTGCAGATACGCAGTATTTT CASSFGWDRGADTQYF
TRBJ2-2 . . TRBV7-3 TGTGCCAGCAGCTTGTTTGGTGTTTCGAACACCGGGGAGCTGTTTTTT CASSLFGVSNTGELFF
TRBJ1-3 TRBD1 . TRBV9 TGTGCCAGCAGCGCGGGGGACAGGGAAGGGAGAAACACCATATATTTT CASSAGDREGRNTIYF
TRBJ2-5 . . TRBV6-5 TGTGCCAGCAGTAGAGCCGGGAGCCAAGAGACCCAGTACTTC CASSRAGSQETQYF
TRBJ2-3 . . TRBV3-1/TRBV3-2 TGTGCCAGCAGCCAAGACTGGACGCAGTATTTT CASSQDWTQYF
TRBJ2-1 TRBD2 . TRBV3-1/TRBV3-2 TGTGCCAGCAGACCTGAGCGGGGGGCTTCCTACAATGAGCAGTTCTTC CASRPERGASYNEQFF
TRBJ1-2 . . TRBV3-1/TRBV3-2 TGTGCCAGCAGCCGGACTACCCACTATGGCTACACCTTC CASSRTTHYGYTF
TRBJ2-3 . . TRBV7-2 TGTGCCAGCAGCTTAGCCGTTGGCACAGATACGCAGTATTTT CASSLAVGTDTQYF
TRBJ2-1 TRBD2 . TRBV4-3 TGCGCCAGCAGCCATCGGCGGGAGGGTCTATATGAGCAGTTCTTC CASSHRREGLYEQFF
TRBJ2-7 . . TRBV7-9 TGTGCCAGCAGCTTATTATTGGGGCGGAATGGACACCGAGTCTACGAGCAGTACTTC CASSLLLGRNGHRVYEQYF
TRBJ2-2 TRBD1 . TRBV4-2 TGTGCCAGCAGCCAGGGACAGACCGGGGAGCTGTTTTTT CASSQGQTGELFF
TRBJ2-1 TRBD2 once TRBV7-3 TGTGCCAGCAGCTTACTAGCGGGAAAGGGCAATGAGCAGTTCTTC CASSLLAGKGNEQFF
TRBJ2-3 . . TRBV14 TGTGCCAGCAGCCCCTATATGGGGCGTGTGGATACGCAGTATTTT CASSPYMGRVDTQYF
TRBJ2-1 TRBD2 . TRBV4-2 TGTGCCAGCACTAGCGGGAGCTACAATGAGCAGTTCTTC CASTSGSYNEQFF
TRBJ2-5 . . TRBV4-2 TGTGCCAGCAGCCAAAGGGGTTTCGAGACCCAGTACTTC CASSQRGFETQYF
TRBJ1-5 TRBD1 many TRBV6-2/TRBV6-3 TGTGCCAGCAGCCCTACAGGGGACGGGTATCAGCCCCAGCATTTT CASSPTGDGYQPQHF
TRBJ1-1 . . TRBV2 TGTGCCAGCAGAAGGACTGTATATAACACTGAAGCTTTCTTT CASRRTVYNTEAFF
TRBJ1-5 . . TRBV19 TGTGCCAGTAGTATCCCCAGACTCACGAATCAGCCCCAGCATTTT CASSIPRLTNQPQHF
TRBJ1-6 . . TRBV5-1 TGCGCCAGCAGCCAGATACCACAGGGTGGGGATTCACCCCTCCACTTT CASSQIPQGGDSPLHF
TRBJ1-6 . . TRBV7-2 TGTGCCAGCAGCTTAGGATCTAATTCACCCCTCCACTTT CASSLGSNSPLHF
TRBJ1-1 . . TRBV9 TGTGCCAGCAACCCTCCCCCGGGGCGAGGAATCTTGAACACTGAAGCTTTCTTT CASNPPPGRGILNTEAFF
TRBJ1-5 . few TRBV4-2 TGTGCCAGCAGCCAAGATCTGGGGGCGCAGCCCCAGCATTTT CASSQDLGAQPQHF
TRBJ2-1 TRBD1 . TRBV6-4 TGTGCCAGCAGTGACTCGGGACAGTCCTACAATGAGCAGTTCTTC CASSDSGQSYNEQFF
TRBJ2-2 . . TRBV6-4 TGTGCCAGCAGTGTCCAAACATACACCGGGGAGCTGTTTTTT CASSVQTYTGELFF
TRBJ1-1 . once TRBV5-1 TGCGCCAGCAGCTCCCGGGGCGAGGCGGGAACTGAAGCTTTCTTT CASSSRGEAGTEAFF
TRBJ2-3 . . TRBV7-2 TGTGCCAGCAGCTTAGAGGCTCCAGATACGCAGTATTTT CASSLEAPDTQYF
TRBJ1-1 TRBD1 . TRBV18 TGTGCCAGCTCACTCCAGACAGGGCGGGATGGCACTGAAGCTTTCTTT CASSLQTGRDGTEAFF
TRBJ1-1 TRBD1 once TRBV15 TGTGCCACCAGCAGACCACAGGGGAGGGACACTGAAGCTTTCTTT CATSRPQGRDTEAFF
TRBJ1-1 . . TRBV28 TGTGCCAGCACCCCCCCCGACGTCACCCAGAACACTGAAGCTTTCTTT CASTPPDVTQNTEAFF
TRBJ2-2 TRBD1 . TRBV5-1 TGCGCCAGCAGCTTGCCAGGGGGCGGTACCGGGGAGCTGTTTTTT CASSLPGGGTGELFF
TRBJ2-1 . . TRBV20-1 TGCAGTGCTAGAGAGGCCGGTGAGCAGTTCTTC CSAREAGEQFF
TRBJ2-1 . . TRBV7-3 TGTGCCAGCAGTCCGGGTTACTCCTACAATGAGCAGTTCTTC CASSPGYSYNEQFF
TRBJ1-2 . . TRBV14 TGTGCCAGCAGCCATAGGGGGAATGGCTACACCTTC CASSHRGNGYTF
TRBJ1-2 TRBD1 . TRBV5-4 TGTGCCAGCAGCTTGAACAGGGGGGGACTAGGCTATGGCTACACCTTC CASSLNRGGLGYGYTF
TRBJ2-5 . . TRBV5-4 TGTGCCAGCAGCTTCGACAGGCAAGAGACCCAGTACTTC CASSFDRQETQYF
TRBJ2-4 . . TRBV11-3 TGTGCCAGCAGCTTAGACGGTCAAGACATTCAGTACTTC CASSLDGQDIQYF